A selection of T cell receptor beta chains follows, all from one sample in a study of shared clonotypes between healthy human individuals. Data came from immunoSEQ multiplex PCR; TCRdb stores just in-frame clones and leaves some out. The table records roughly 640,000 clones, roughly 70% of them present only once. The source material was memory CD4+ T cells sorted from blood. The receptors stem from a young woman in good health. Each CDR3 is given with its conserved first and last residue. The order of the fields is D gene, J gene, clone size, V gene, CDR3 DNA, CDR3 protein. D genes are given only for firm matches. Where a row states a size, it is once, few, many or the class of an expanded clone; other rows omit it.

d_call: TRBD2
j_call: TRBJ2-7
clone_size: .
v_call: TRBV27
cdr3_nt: TGTGCCAGCAGTCTCGTAGCGGGTGTGGACTCCGAGCAGTACTTC
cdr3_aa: CASSLVAGVDSEQYF

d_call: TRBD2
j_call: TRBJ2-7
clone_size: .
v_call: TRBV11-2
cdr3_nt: TGTGCCAGCAGCTCCGGACTAGCGAGATCCTACGAGCAGTACTTC
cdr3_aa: CASSSGLARSYEQYF

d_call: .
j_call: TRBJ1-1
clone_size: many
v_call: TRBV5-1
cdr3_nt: TGCGCCAGCAGCCTCACAGGGACCAACACTGAAGCTTTCTTT
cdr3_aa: CASSLTGTNTEAFF

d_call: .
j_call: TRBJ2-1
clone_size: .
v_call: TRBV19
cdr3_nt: TGTGCCAGTAGTATTGGTCAGCGTGAGCAGTTCTTC
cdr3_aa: CASSIGQREQFF

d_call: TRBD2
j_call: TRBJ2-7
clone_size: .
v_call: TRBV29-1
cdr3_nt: TGCAGCGTTGGGCTCCTCCGCGGGAGTCACTACGAGCAGTACTTC
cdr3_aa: CSVGLLRGSHYEQYF

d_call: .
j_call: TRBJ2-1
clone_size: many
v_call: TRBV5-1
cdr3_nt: TGCGCCAGCAGCTTGGATAGCGGCTCCTACAATGAGCAGTTCTTC
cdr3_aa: CASSLDSGSYNEQFF

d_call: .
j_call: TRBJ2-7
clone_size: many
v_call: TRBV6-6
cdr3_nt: TGTGCCAGCAGTTACCTGAACGAGCAGTACTTC
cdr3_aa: CASSYLNEQYF

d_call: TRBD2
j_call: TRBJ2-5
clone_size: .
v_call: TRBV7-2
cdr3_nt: TGTGCCAGCAGCTTGGGCGGGAGGGCCTATGAGACCCAGTACTTC
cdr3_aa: CASSLGGRAYETQYF

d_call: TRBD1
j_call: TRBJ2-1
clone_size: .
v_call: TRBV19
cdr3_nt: TGTGCCAGTACTCGTGCTGGGACAGGGGGCGGGTTGAATGAGCAGTTCTTC
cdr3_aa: CASTRAGTGGGLNEQFF

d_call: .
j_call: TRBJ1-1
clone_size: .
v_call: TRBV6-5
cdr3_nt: TGTGCCAGCAGTCCGAAATTCAAGAACACTGAAGCTTTCTTT
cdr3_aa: CASSPKFKNTEAFF

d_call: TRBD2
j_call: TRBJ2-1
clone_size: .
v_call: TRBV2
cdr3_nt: TGTGCCAGCATGCGGGAGGTCAGCTCCTACAATGAGCAGTTCTTC
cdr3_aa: CASMREVSSYNEQFF